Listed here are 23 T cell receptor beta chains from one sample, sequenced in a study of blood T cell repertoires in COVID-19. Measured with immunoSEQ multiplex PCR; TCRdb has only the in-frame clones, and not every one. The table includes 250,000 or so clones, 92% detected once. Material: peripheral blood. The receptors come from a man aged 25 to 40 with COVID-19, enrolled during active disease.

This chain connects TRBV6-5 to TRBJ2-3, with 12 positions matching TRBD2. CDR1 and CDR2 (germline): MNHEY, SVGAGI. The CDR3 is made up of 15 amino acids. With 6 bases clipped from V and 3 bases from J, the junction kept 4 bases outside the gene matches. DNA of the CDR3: TGTGCCAGCAGAGCCGGACTAGCGGGAACAGATACGCAGTATTTT. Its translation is CASRAGLAGTDTQYF.

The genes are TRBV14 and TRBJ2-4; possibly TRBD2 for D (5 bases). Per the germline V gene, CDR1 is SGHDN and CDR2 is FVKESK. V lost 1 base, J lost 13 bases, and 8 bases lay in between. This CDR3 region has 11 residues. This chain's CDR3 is CASSQVGKQYF. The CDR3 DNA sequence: TGTGCCAGCAGCCAAGTCGGGAAGCAGTACTTC.

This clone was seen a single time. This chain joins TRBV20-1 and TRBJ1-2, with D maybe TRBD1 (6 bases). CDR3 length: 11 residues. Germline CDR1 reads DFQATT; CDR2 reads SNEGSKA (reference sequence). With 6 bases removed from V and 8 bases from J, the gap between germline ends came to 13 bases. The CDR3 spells CSARQGNGYTF. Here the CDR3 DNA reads TGCAGTGCACGTCAGGGGAACGGCTACACCTTC.

Here the CDR3 reads CASSLSGANTEAFF. CDR3 DNA: TGTGCCAGCAGCTTGTCAGGGGCGAACACTGAAGCTTTCTTT. V is TRBV5-4 and J is TRBJ1-1; a weak D match, TRBD1 (6 bases). CDR3 length: 14 residues. V lost 1 base and J lost 1, with 8 bases in between. Germline lookup yields CDR1 SGHNT and CDR2 YYREEE (reference sequence).

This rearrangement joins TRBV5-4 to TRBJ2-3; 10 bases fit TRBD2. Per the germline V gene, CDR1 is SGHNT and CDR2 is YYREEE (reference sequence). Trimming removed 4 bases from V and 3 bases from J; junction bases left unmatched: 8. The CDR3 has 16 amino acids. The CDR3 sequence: CASSSTSGVRTDTQYF. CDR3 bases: TGTGCCAGCAGCAGCACTAGCGGGGTGAGGACAGATACGCAGTATTTT.

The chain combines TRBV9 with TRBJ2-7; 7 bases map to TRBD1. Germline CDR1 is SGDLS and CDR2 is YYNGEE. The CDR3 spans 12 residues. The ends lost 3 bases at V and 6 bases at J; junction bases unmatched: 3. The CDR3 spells CASSARQGEQYF. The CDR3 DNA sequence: TGTGCCAGCAGCGCCCGACAGGGCGAGCAGTACTTC.

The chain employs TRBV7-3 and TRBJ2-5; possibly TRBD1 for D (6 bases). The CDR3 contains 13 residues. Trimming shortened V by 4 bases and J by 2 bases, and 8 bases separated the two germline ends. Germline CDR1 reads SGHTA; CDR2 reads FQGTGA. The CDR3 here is CASSSGQQETQYF. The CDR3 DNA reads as TGTGCCAGCAGCTCTGGACAGCAAGAGACCCAGTACTTC.

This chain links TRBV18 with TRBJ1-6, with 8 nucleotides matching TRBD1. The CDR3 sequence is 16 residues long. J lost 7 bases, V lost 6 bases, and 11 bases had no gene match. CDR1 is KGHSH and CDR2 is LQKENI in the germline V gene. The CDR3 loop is CASSLSGQGGNSPLHF. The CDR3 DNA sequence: TGTGCCAGCTCTCTATCAGGACAGGGCGGGAATTCACCCCTCCACTTT.

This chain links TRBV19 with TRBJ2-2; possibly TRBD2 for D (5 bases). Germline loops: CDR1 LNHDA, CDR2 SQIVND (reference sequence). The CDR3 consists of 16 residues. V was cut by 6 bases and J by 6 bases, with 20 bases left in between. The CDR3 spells CASRGLGRAGSGELFF. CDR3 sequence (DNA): TGTGCCAGTAGGGGTTTGGGAAGGGCGGGTTCCGGGGAGCTGTTTTTT.

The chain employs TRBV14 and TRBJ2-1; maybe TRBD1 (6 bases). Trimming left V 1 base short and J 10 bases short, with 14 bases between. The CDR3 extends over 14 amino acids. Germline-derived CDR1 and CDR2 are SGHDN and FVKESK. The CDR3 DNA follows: TGTGCCAGCAGCCAAGGGTTCAGGGGTGGAGAGCAGTTCTTC. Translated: CASSQGFRGGEQFF.

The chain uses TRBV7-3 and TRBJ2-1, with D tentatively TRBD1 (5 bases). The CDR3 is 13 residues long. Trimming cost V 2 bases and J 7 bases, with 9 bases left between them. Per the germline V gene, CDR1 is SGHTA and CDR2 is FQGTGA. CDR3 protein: CASSLQGGNEQFF. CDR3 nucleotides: TGTGCCAGCAGCTTACAGGGTGGGAATGAGCAGTTCTTC.

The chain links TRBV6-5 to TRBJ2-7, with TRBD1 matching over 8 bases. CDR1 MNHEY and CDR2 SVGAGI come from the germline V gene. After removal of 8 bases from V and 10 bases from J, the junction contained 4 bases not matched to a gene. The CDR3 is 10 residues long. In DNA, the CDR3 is TGTGCCAGCCTGGACAGGGTTCAGTACTTC. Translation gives CASLDRVQYF.

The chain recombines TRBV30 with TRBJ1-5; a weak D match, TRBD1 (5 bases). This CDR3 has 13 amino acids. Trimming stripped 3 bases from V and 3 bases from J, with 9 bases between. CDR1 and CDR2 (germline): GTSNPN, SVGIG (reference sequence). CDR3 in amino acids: CAWSKTDNQPQHF. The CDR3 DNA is TGTGCCTGGAGCAAGACAGACAATCAGCCCCAGCATTTT.

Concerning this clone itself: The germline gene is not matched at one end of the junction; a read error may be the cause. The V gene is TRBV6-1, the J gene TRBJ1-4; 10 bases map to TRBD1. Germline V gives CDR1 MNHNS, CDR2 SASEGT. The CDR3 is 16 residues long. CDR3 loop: CASGDSGTGVYEKLFF. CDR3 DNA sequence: TGTGCCAGCGGTGATTCCGGGACAGGGGTTTACGAAAAACTGTTTTTT.

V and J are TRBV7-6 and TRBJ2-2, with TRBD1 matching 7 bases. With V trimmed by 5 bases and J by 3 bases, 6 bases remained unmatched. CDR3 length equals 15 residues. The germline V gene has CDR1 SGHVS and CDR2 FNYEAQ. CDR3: CASSPRDSDTGELFF. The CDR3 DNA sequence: TGTGCCAGCAGCCCTCGGGACAGTGACACCGGGGAGCTGTTTTTT.

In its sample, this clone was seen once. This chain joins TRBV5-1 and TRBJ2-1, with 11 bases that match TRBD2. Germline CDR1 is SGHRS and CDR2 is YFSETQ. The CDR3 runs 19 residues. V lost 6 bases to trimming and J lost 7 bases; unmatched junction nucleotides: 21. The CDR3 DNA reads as TGCGCCAGCAATTTGCGTTTGACTAGCGGGGTTATCCCGGGGAATGAGCAGTTCTTC. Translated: CASNLRLTSGVIPGNEQFF. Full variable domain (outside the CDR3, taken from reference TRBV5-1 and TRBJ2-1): KAGVTQTPRYLIKTRGQQVTLSCSPISGHRSVSWYQQTPGQGLQFLFEYFSETQRNKGNFPGRFSGRQFSNSRSEMNVSTLELGDSALYLCASNLRLTSGVIPGNEQFFGPGTRLTVL.

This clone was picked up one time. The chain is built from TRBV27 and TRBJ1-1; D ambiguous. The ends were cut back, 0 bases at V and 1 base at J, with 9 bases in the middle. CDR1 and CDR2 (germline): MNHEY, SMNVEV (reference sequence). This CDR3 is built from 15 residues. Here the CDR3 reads CASSLSRAGNTEAFF. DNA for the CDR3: TGTGCCAGCAGTTTATCGAGGGCCGGGAACACTGAAGCTTTCTTT.

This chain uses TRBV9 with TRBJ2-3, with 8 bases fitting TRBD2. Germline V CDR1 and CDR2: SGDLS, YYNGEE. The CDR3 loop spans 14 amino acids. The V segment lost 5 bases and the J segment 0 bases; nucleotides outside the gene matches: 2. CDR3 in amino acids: CASSTGGSTDTQYF. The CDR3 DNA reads TGTGCCAGCAGTACGGGAGGGAGCACAGATACGCAGTATTTT.

The CDR3 loop reads CASSAGTGGGRELFF. CDR3 nucleotides: TGCGCCAGCAGCGCTGGGACAGGGGGTGGCCGGGAGCTGTTTTTT. This chain links TRBV4-1 with TRBJ2-2; 11 nucleotides align to TRBD1. The CDR3 runs 15 residues. J gave up 9 bases and V 5 bases, and 8 bases lay outside the gene matches. The germline gives CDR1 MGHRA, CDR2 YSYEKL.

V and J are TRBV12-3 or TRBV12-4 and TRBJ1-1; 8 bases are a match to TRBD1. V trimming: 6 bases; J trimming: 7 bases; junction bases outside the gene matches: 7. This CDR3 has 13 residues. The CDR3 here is CASRLGTGFEAFF. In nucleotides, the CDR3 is TGTGCCAGCAGACTAGGGACAGGATTTGAAGCTTTCTTT.

The DNA for the CDR3 is TGTGCCAGCAGCTTACAGGGGAGGGACACTGAAGCTTTCTTT. Translating it yields CASSLQGRDTEAFF. The chain links TRBV7-3 to TRBJ1-1; a weak D match, TRBD1 (6 bases). This CDR3 has 14 residues. The V and J ends lost 2 bases and 3 bases respectively, with 10 bases between them. Germline assignment: CDR1 SGHTA and CDR2 FQGTGA.

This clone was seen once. The CDR3: CATSRDGRGETQYF. As DNA, the CDR3 is TGTGCCACCAGCAGAGATGGACGAGGGGAGACCCAGTACTTC. J is TRBJ2-5 and V is TRBV15; D is perhaps TRBD2 (5 bases). V was trimmed by 0 bases and J by 5 bases, leaving 10 bases between them. The CDR3 contains 14 residues. Germline V gene lookup returns CDR1 LNHNV and CDR2 YYDKDF (reference sequence).

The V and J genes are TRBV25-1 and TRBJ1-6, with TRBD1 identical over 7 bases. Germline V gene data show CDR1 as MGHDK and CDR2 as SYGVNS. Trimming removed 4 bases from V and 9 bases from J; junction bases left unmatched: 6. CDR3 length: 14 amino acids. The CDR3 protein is CASSGRQGPSPLHF. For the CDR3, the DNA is TGTGCCAGCAGTGGACGACAGGGCCCTTCACCCCTCCACTTT.